These T cell receptor beta chains were read from a single sample in a study of STAT5B mutations in CD4+ large granular lymphocyte leukemia. The protocol was immunoSEQ multiplex PCR, while the TCRdb copy is restricted to in-frame clones and leaves out a portion. The data hold approximately 39,000 clones, with approximately 85% observed a single time. The sample taken for sequencing was CD4+ T cells from blood buffy coats. Receptors were obtained from a human donor in good health. The CDR3 runs from the conserved cysteine through the conserved F or W. The order of the fields is J gene, CDR3 length, clone size, V gene, D gene, CDR3 DNA, CDR3 protein. A D gene is named only where the DNA matches it firmly. The size entry is marked missing in some rows and otherwise reads once, few, many or a size class.

>TRBJ2-2|18|.|TRBV15|TRBD2
TGTGCCACCAGCAGTGCTACCTCTAGCGGGAGTTGGTACGGGGAGCTGTTTTTT
CATSSATSSGSWYGELFF
>TRBJ2-3|16|.|TRBV11-1|.
TGTGCCAGCAGCTTAGCGGGCAGGGTGGGCGCAGATACGCAGTATTTT
CASSLAGRVGADTQYF
>TRBJ2-3|14|once|TRBV7-9|.
TGTGCCAGCAGCCCTCCCCGCCCAACAGATACGCAGTATTTT
CASSPPRPTDTQYF
>TRBJ1-2|14|.|TRBV4-3|.
TGCGCCAGCAGCCAAGGGCAGGAGGGCTATGGCTACACCTTC
CASSQGQEGYGYTF
>TRBJ1-4|15|.|TRBV19|TRBD1
TGTGCCAGCACCCAGGGGGCGCGGGCTAATGAAAAACTGTTTTTT
CASTQGARANEKLFF
>TRBJ2-1|15|once|TRBV6-5|.
TGTGCCAGCAGTTACCGGGGGCTCTCCTACAATGAGCAGTTCTTC
CASSYRGLSYNEQFF
>TRBJ1-4|13|.|TRBV7-2|.
TGTGCCAGCAGCTTGACGATGGATGAAAAACTGTTTTTT
CASSLTMDEKLFF
>TRBJ2-7|13|few|TRBV2|.
TGTGCCAGCAGTGACGCTCAACAAAGCGAGCAGTACTTC
CASSDAQQSEQYF
>TRBJ2-3|17|.|TRBV7-8|.
TGTGCCAGCAGCTTAGCGATCGAACGGGGCGGCACAGATACGCAGTATTTT
CASSLAIERGGTDTQYF
>TRBJ2-1|15|.|TRBV19|TRBD2
TGTGCCAGTAGTATAGCGGGGACTAGCAGGAATGAGCAGTTCTTC
CASSIAGTSRNEQFF
>TRBJ2-5|16|.|TRBV7-3|.
TGTGCCAGCAGCCCACGGCGAGGGGAGGTTTCAGAGACCCAGTACTTC
CASSPRRGEVSETQYF
>TRBJ2-5|15|.|TRBV27|.
TGTGCCAGCAGTTTACGGGGCCCCAGAGGGGAGACCCAGTACTTC
CASSLRGPRGETQYF
>TRBJ1-5|14|.|TRBV10-3|TRBD1
TGTGCCATCGGAAAAGGGGGCGGCAATCAGCCCCAGCATTTT
CAIGKGGGNQPQHF
>TRBJ1-2|14|.|TRBV28|TRBD1
TGTGCCAGCAGTTCCTTATCGACAGGGGCTGGCTACACCTTC
CASSSLSTGAGYTF
>TRBJ1-5|15|.|TRBV19|.
TGTGCCAGTAGTATCCCAGGGGATAGCAATCAGCCCCAGCATTTT
CASSIPGDSNQPQHF
>TRBJ1-6|16|.|TRBV12-2|.
TGTGCAAGTAAGTCGACAGGGCAGGACTATAATTCACCCCTCCACTTT
CASKSTGQDYNSPLHF
>TRBJ1-4|14|.|TRBV19|.
TGTGCCAGTAGTATATGGGGCTCTAATGAAAAACTGTTTTTT
CASSIWGSNEKLFF
>TRBJ2-2|15|.|TRBV2|TRBD1
TGTGCCAGCAGGAGGACAGGGGGTGACACCGGGGAGCTGTTTTTT
CASRRTGGDTGELFF
>TRBJ1-2|13|.|TRBV11-1|TRBD1
TGTGCCAGCAGCGGACAGGGGTACTATGGCTACACCTTC
CASSGQGYYGYTF
>TRBJ2-3|14|.|TRBV19|.
TGTGCCAGTAGCCTCGGAGGATTCACAGATACGCAGTATTTT
CASSLGGFTDTQYF
>TRBJ2-3|13|.|TRBV7-7|.
TGTGCCAGCAGCAAGACTACCACAGATACGCAGTATTTT
CASSKTTTDTQYF
>TRBJ2-5|14|.|TRBV7-3|.
TGTGCCAGCAGCCAAGGGGCTAGGGGAGAGACCCAGTACTTC
CASSQGARGETQYF
>TRBJ2-7|14|once|TRBV5-4|.
TGTGCCAGCAGCCCGTGGGGGCGGGGTTTGGAGCAGTACTTC
CASSPWGRGLEQYF
>TRBJ1-3|18|.|TRBV18|.
TGTGCCAGCTCACTAGGAGCCCCGACTTTGGATGCTGGAAACACCATATATTTT
CASSLGAPTLDAGNTIYF
>TRBJ1-2|12|.|TRBV6-6|.
TGTGCCAGCAGCCCCGACAACTATGGCTACACCTTC
CASSPDNYGYTF
>TRBJ1-2|12|.|TRBV30|.
TGTGCCTGGAGTGTGGTGGGGCATGGCTACACCTTC
CAWSVVGHGYTF
>TRBJ2-7|13|few|TRBV7-6|.
TGTGCCAGCAGCTTAGCGGCCGCCTACGAGCAGTACTTC
CASSLAAAYEQYF
>TRBJ1-1|15|.|TRBV19|.
TGTGCCAGTAGTATAGGACCCTCTGTAGGCACTGAAGCTTTCTTT
CASSIGPSVGTEAFF
>TRBJ1-1|15|.|TRBV30|TRBD1
TGTGCCTGGAAAGTGACAGGGGGCCTGAACACTGAAGCTTTCTTT
CAWKVTGGLNTEAFF
>TRBJ2-7|14|.|TRBV7-2|TRBD2
TGTGCCAGCAGCCCACTAGCGGGCTCCTACGAGCAGTACTTC
CASSPLAGSYEQYF
>TRBJ2-5|20|.|TRBV11-3|TRBD2
TGTGCCAGCAGCGATCGAATCGGGACTAGGGGGGGCTCAACACTAGAGACCCAGTACTTC
CASSDRIGTRGGSTLETQYF
>TRBJ2-3|14|.|TRBV2|.
TGTGCCAGCATAGGAAGAGTTAGCACAGATACGCAGTATTTT
CASIGRVSTDTQYF
>TRBJ2-7|12|.|TRBV2|.
TGTGCCAGCAACCAGCGGTCCTACGAGCAGTACTTC
CASNQRSYEQYF
>TRBJ1-6|11|few|TRBV28|.
TGTGCCAGCAGTTTTACTTCACCCCTCCACTTT
CASSFTSPLHF
>TRBJ2-4|11|.|TRBV30|TRBD1
TGTGCCTGGAGTGGACAGGGGATTCAGTACTTC
CAWSGQGIQYF
>TRBJ1-1|14|.|TRBV10-3|TRBD1
TGTGCCATCAGTATCCGGGACAGGGACACTGAAGCTTTCTTT
CAISIRDRDTEAFF
>TRBJ1-5|15|.|TRBV9|.
TGTGCCAGCAGCGTAGCCCCTGATAGCAATCAGCCCCAGCATTTT
CASSVAPDSNQPQHF
>TRBJ2-5|12|.|TRBV10-3|.
TGTGCCATCAGTTCCTCGCCCGAGACCCAGTACTTC
CAISSSPETQYF
>TRBJ1-4|15|.|TRBV10-2|.
TGCGCCAGCAGTGAGCCGAGTAATGCGGATGAAAAACTGTTTTTT
CASSEPSNADEKLFF
>TRBJ2-7|13|.|TRBV6-6|.
TGTGCCAGCAGTTACATGGGCGACTACGAGCAGTACTTC
CASSYMGDYEQYF
>TRBJ2-5|13|.|TRBV30|TRBD1
TGTGCCTGGAGGGGACAGGGGGGGAAGACCCAGTACTTC
CAWRGQGGKTQYF
>TRBJ2-4|18|.|TRBV2|.
TGTGCCAGCAGCCCACCTCGGCTGGCGGGCGTAGCCAAAAACATTCAGTACTTC
CASSPPRLAGVAKNIQYF
>TRBJ1-4|15|.|TRBV5-4|.
TGTGCCAGCAGCATGGACGCTGCAACTAATGAAAAACTGTTTTTT
CASSMDAATNEKLFF
>TRBJ1-5|15|once|TRBV7-9|TRBD1
TGTGCCAGCAGCCCACCAGGGGGACCGAATCAGCCCCAGCATTTT
CASSPPGGPNQPQHF
>TRBJ1-2|13|.|TRBV9|.
TGTGCCAGCAGCGTAGGCGGGGACTATGGCTACACCTTC
CASSVGGDYGYTF
>TRBJ1-2|13|.|TRBV28|.
TGTGCCAGCAGTTCAACAGGGCCTTATGGCTACACCTTC
CASSSTGPYGYTF
>TRBJ1-2|13|.|TRBV2|.
TGTGCCAGCAGTCTCGGGGGATCCCGTGGCTACACCTTC
CASSLGGSRGYTF
>TRBJ2-1|13|.|TRBV6-1|.
TGTGCCAGCGAGCGGGCCTCCTACAATGAGCAGTTCTTC
CASERASYNEQFF